The 6 T cell receptor beta chains reported below all come from one sample, sequenced in a study of blood T cell repertoires in COVID-19. Data came from immunoSEQ multiplex PCR; TCRdb stores just in-frame clones and leaves some out. The table includes 150,000 to 180,000 clones, roughly 83% detected once. The sample was peripheral blood. The receptors come from a woman aged 55 to 70 with acute or convalescent COVID-19.

This sequence joins TRBV6-6 and TRBJ1-1; 9 bases line up with TRBD1. CDR3 size: 15 residues. The germline V gene has CDR1 MNHNY and CDR2 SVGAGI (reference sequence). V lost 5 bases and J lost 4; bases outside the gene matches: 8. The DNA for the CDR3 is TGTGCCAGCAGTCCGACGGACAGGGGCAGCACTGAAGCTTTCTTT. This sequence encodes CASSPTDRGSTEAFF.

This sequence joins TRBV27 and TRBJ1-4, with 7 bases aligning to TRBD1. The CDR3 contains 14 residues. Germline loops: CDR1 MNHEY, CDR2 SMNVEV (reference sequence). The V gene end was trimmed by 8 bases and the J gene end by 6 bases; junction bases not matched to a gene: 9. The CDR3 sequence: CASGRGAGYEKLFF. The CDR3 DNA follows: TGTGCCAGCGGCAGGGGGGCCGGCTATGAAAAACTGTTTTTT.

The chain joins TRBV2 to TRBJ2-1; D is unresolved. Germline V lookup: CDR1 SNHLY, CDR2 FYNNEI. The CDR3 runs 13 residues. V was pared by 2 bases and J by 5 bases, with 7 bases between. The CDR3 DNA sequence: TGTGCCAGCAGTGAAAACAAAGACAATGAGCAGTTCTTC. Its translation is CASSENKDNEQFF.

The chain is built from TRBV12-2 and TRBJ2-7; the table's D call, TRBD1, has no DNA check behind it. TRBV12-2 is a recognized pseudogene. This CDR3 region has 15 residues. This CDR3 is CASRLGLHHCYEQYV. CDR3 coding DNA: TGTGCAAGTCGCTTAGGGCTCCATCATTGCTACGAGCAGTACGTC.

The V gene is TRBV6-5, the J gene TRBJ1-4, with D perhaps matching TRBD1 (5 bases). V lost 5 bases to trimming and J lost 8 bases, with 15 bases between them. The CDR3 totals 14 residues. Germline values: CDR1 MNHEY, CDR2 SVGAGI. The CDR3 region is CASSLTGGGEKLFF. Written as DNA, the CDR3 is TGTGCCAGCAGTCTGACGGGGGGAGGAGAAAAACTGTTTTTT.

This chain connects TRBV5-1 to TRBJ1-2; 10 nucleotides agree with TRBD1. The CDR3 consists of 15 residues. Trimming removed 4 bases from V and 8 bases from J; junction bases left unmatched: 11. The germline gives CDR1 SGHRS, CDR2 YFSETQ. CDR3 DNA sequence: TGCGCCAGCAGCGGGGACAGGGGCGAGCTTCTGGGCTACACCTTC. Protein sequence: CASSGDRGELLGYTF.